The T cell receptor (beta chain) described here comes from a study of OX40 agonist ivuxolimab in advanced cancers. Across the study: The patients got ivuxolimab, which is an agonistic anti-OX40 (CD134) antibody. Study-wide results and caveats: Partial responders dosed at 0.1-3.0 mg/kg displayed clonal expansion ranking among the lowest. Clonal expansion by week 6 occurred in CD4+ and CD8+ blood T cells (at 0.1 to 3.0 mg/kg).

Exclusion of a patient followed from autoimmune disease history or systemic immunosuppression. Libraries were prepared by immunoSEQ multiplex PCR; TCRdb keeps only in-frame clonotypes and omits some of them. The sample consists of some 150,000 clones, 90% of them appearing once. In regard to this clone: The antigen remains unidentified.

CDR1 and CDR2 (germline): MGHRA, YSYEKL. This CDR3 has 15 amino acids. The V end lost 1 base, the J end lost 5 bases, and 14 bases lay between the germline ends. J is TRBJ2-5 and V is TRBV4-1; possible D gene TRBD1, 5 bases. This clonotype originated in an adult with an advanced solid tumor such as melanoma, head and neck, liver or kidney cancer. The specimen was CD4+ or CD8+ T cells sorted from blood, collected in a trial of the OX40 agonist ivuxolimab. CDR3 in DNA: TGCGCCAGCAGCCAAGTTACGACAGTGAAGGAGACCCAGTACTTC. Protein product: CASSQVTTVKETQYF.